One and the same sample provided the 24 T cell receptor beta chains below, sequenced in a study of T cells after yellow fever vaccination. TCRdb re-called the 5' RACE reads with MiXCR, one entry per CDR3 protein. Found here are 450,000 to 550,000 distinct CDR3 sequences, around a fifth of them singletons; the top ten hold roughly a sixth. This specimen consisted of PBMCs, obtained roughly 20 days after the first yellow fever vaccination. These receptors were taken from a man aged 18-30 years who received the YFV17D yellow fever vaccine.

CDR3 DNA: TGTGCCAGCGCTGCCAGACAAAATTCACCCCTCCACTTT. The encoded protein is CASAARQNSPLHF. This sequence joins TRBV5-4 and TRBJ1-6; D call uncertain. Germline values: CDR1 SGHNT, CDR2 YYREEE (reference sequence). The CDR3 totals 13 residues. Between the trimmed V and J ends, which lost 7 bases and 7 bases, there was a span of 12 bases.

The gene calls are TRBV12-3 or TRBV12-4 and TRBJ2-7, with D possibly TRBD1 on 5 matching bases. Trimming shortened V by 5 bases and J by 5 bases, and 13 bases separated the two germline ends. This CDR3 is 13 amino acids long. Here the CDR3 reads CASSVGAWDEQYV. The CDR3 nucleotides read TGTGCCAGCAGTGTAGGGGCTTGGGACGAGCAGTACGTC.

Only a few counts were recorded for this clonotype. This chain joins TRBV12-3 or TRBV12-4 and TRBJ2-7, with D perhaps given as TRBD1 or TRBD2 (6 bases each). The CDR3 has 16 amino acids. V was trimmed by 6 bases and J by 1 base, leaving 19 bases between them. CDR3 sequence (DNA): TGTGCCAGCAGCAGTCTCCGCGGGACAATATCCTACGAGCAGTACTTC. Encoded protein: CASSSLRGTISYEQYF.

Only a few counts were recorded for this clonotype. V is TRBV25-1 and J is TRBJ2-1; weak D call: TRBD2 (7 bases). Germline V lookup: CDR1 MGHDK, CDR2 SYGVNS. V was shortened by 6 bases and J by 8 bases, with 20 bases between the two germline ends. The CDR3 consists of 15 residues. This CDR3 reads CASRVAGAPMDEQFF. The CDR3 DNA reads TGTGCCAGCAGGGTCGCGGGGGCCCCCATGGATGAGCAGTTCTTC. Full variable domain (rest looked up from reference TRBV25-1 and TRBJ2-1): EADIYQTPRYLVIGTGKKITLECSQTMGHDKMYWYQQDPGMELHLIHYSYGVNSTEKGDLSSESTVSRIRTEHFPLTLESARPSHTSQYLCASRVAGAPMDEQFFGPGTRLTVL.

The chain joins TRBV27 to TRBJ1-6, with TRBD1 matching 11 bases. The CDR3 covers 14 residues. V dropped 8 bases and J dropped 9; count of bases not matched to a gene: 6. From germline, CDR1 is MNHEY and CDR2 SMNVEV (reference sequence). The CDR3 nucleotides read TGTGCCAGCGGGGGGGACAGGGGGATTTCACCCCTCCACTTT. This gives the protein CASGGDRGISPLHF.

This clonotype was seen more than once but under ten times. The rearrangement uses TRBV4-2 and TRBJ2-1; 9 bases are a match to TRBD2. Germline V gene lookup returns CDR1 LGHNA and CDR2 YNFKEQ. The length of the CDR3 is 17 residues. V lost 1 base, J lost 8 bases, and 12 bases stayed unmatched. The CDR3 region is CASSQGTAGGRGDEQFF. In DNA form, the CDR3 reads TGTGCCAGCAGCCAAGGGACAGCGGGGGGCCGGGGGGATGAGCAGTTCTTC.

The chain combines TRBV12-3 or TRBV12-4 with TRBJ1-5, with TRBD1 identical over 9 bases. V shed 5 bases, J shed 3 bases, and the junction held 11 bases outside the gene matches. The CDR3 length is 17 residues. CDR3 region: CASSRPGQGLPNQPQHF. Written as DNA, the CDR3 is TGTGCCAGCAGTAGACCGGGACAGGGACTACCCAATCAGCCCCAGCATTTT.

In this sample, this clonotype turned up a few times. This sequence joins TRBV9 and TRBJ2-3, with 8 nucleotides matching TRBD2. This CDR3 is built from 15 residues. Germline V gives CDR1 SGDLS, CDR2 YYNGEE. After removal of 4 bases from V and 5 bases from J, the junction contained 9 bases not matched to a gene. The CDR3 reads CASSPTSEGVDTQYF. Written as DNA, the CDR3 is TGTGCCAGCAGCCCGACTAGCGAGGGGGTAGATACGCAGTATTTT. The entire variable domain, with the rest obtained from reference TRBV9 and TRBJ2-3, is as follows: DSGVTQTPKHLITATGQRVTLRCSPRSGDLSVYWYQQSLDQGLQFLIQYYNGEERAKGNILERFSAQQFPDLHSELNLSSLELGDSALYFCASSPTSEGVDTQYFGPGTRLTVL.

This clonotype was found many times. V and J are TRBV5-1 and TRBJ1-4; possibly TRBD1 for D (5 bases). V was trimmed by 2 bases and J by 7 bases, leaving 18 bases between them. Germline loops: CDR1 SGHRS, CDR2 YFSETQ. The CDR3 is 16 amino acids. The CDR3 sequence is CASSFGTVSSGEKLFF. The CDR3 DNA is TGCGCCAGCAGCTTTGGGACGGTATCATCGGGTGAAAAACTGTTTTTT.

The CDR3 sequence: CASSQVGSHSNQPQHF. In DNA, the CDR3 is TGCGCCAGCAGCCAAGTGGGCAGCCATAGCAATCAGCCCCAGCATTTT. The J gene is TRBJ1-5, the V gene TRBV4-1; D is unresolved. Germline loops: CDR1 MGHRA, CDR2 YSYEKL. The V end lost 1 base, the J end lost 0 bases, and 10 bases lay between the germline ends. This CDR3 is 16 amino acids long.

The genes are TRBV7-9 and TRBJ1-4; TRBD1 might be the D (5 bases). The V gene lost 4 bases and the J gene lost 8 bases, with 17 bases spanning the gap. From germline, CDR1 is SEHNR and CDR2 FQNEAQ (reference sequence). The CDR3 is made up of 15 amino acids. DNA for the CDR3: TGTGCCAGCAGCTCGCCGGGGACCTTAGGGGAAAAACTGTTTTTT. Its protein product is CASSSPGTLGEKLFF.

This clonotype was recorded a few times. This chain connects TRBV5-4 to TRBJ2-7, with D perhaps TRBD1 (6 bases). Per the germline V gene, CDR1 is SGHNT and CDR2 is YYREEE (reference sequence). Trimming stripped 1 base from V and 2 bases from J, with 16 bases between. CDR3 size: 16 residues. In DNA form, the CDR3 reads TGTGCCAGCAGCTTGTTGAATGGACAGACGCCCTACGAGCAGTACGTC. This encodes CASSLLNGQTPYEQYV.

This clonotype has more than one count but fewer than ten. The chain joins TRBV9 to TRBJ2-5, with D possibly TRBD2 on 6 matching bases. V shed 0 bases and J shed 4 bases, with 16 bases lying between them. The length of the CDR3 is 16 residues. In germline, CDR1 is SGDLS, CDR2 YYNGEE. The CDR3 is CASSVAGLARGETQYF. CDR3 nucleotides: TGTGCCAGCAGCGTAGCAGGGCTAGCGAGAGGAGAGACCCAGTACTTC.

This clonotype was seen a few times. This chain's CDR3 is CASSDLGGANVLTF. CDR3 sequence (DNA): TGTGCCAGCAGCGATTTGGGGGGAGCCAACGTCCTGACTTTC. This chain uses TRBV7-3 with TRBJ2-6, with D possibly matching TRBD2 (6 bases). Trimming stripped 5 bases from V and 7 bases from J, with 12 bases between. The CDR3 sequence is 14 residues long. Germline CDR1 and CDR2: SGHTA and FQGTGA.

This sequence joins TRBV19 and TRBJ2-5; D remains ambiguous. Between the trimmed V and J ends, which lost 3 bases and 0 bases, there was a span of 5 bases. The length of the CDR3 is 13 residues. The V gene's germline CDR1 is LNHDA and CDR2 SQIVND (reference sequence). CDR3 protein: CASSITDQETQYF. The DNA for the CDR3 is TGTGCCAGTAGTATTACGGACCAAGAGACCCAGTACTTC.

The chain has TRBV5-4 and TRBJ1-3; D may be TRBD1 (5 bases). The V and J ends lost 2 bases and 0 bases respectively, with 18 bases between them. The CDR3 consists of 18 residues. Germline V gene data show CDR1 as SGHNT and CDR2 as YYREEE (reference sequence). The CDR3 region is CASSLVYGTDYSGNTIYF. The CDR3 coding sequence is TGTGCCAGCAGCTTAGTATACGGGACTGACTACTCTGGAAACACCATATATTTT. Looking up the rest from reference TRBV5-4 and TRBJ1-3 gives the full variable domain: ETGVTQSPTHLIKTRGQQVTLRCSSQSGHNTVSWYQQALGQGPQFIFQYYREEENGRGNFPPRFSGLQFPNYSSELNVNALELDDSALYLCASSLVYGTDYSGNTIYFGEGSWLTVV.

DNA for the CDR3: TGCGCCAGCAGCTTAAAGGGCTTGGACTACGAGCAGTACTTC. This encodes CASSLKGLDYEQYF. The rearrangement links TRBV5-1 to TRBJ2-7; D not certain. The V and J ends lost 2 bases and 3 bases respectively, with 12 bases between them. The CDR3 length is 14 residues. CDR1 and CDR2 (germline): SGHRS, YFSETQ.

This clonotype was counted a few times. The genes are TRBV3-1 and TRBJ2-3; a weak D match, TRBD2 (5 bases). Deletions cut 3 bases from V and 6 bases from J, with 16 bases between. The germline gives CDR1 LGHDT, CDR2 YNNKEL (reference sequence). This CDR3 spans 15 amino acids. CDR3 DNA: TGTGCCAGCAGCCAGGAGGCAGTAGCCACCGATACGCAGTATTTT. This sequence encodes CASSQEAVATDTQYF.

This chain connects TRBV12-3 or TRBV12-4 to TRBJ2-7; 7 bases are shared with TRBD1. The V gene end was trimmed by 4 bases and the J gene end by 6 bases; junction bases not matched to a gene: 9. This CDR3 comprises 14 residues. CDR3 loop: CASSSTSTGPEQYV. Written as DNA, the CDR3 is TGTGCCAGCAGTTCTACCTCGACAGGGCCCGAGCAGTACGTC.

The gene calls are TRBV9 and TRBJ2-2, with D perhaps matching TRBD2 (6 bases). Trimming left V 3 bases short and J 7 bases short, with 10 bases between. Germline V gives CDR1 SGDLS, CDR2 YYNGEE. There are 13 residues in the CDR3. The CDR3 reads CASSEAGNGELFF. In nucleotides, the CDR3 is TGTGCCAGCAGCGAGGCGGGAAACGGGGAGCTGTTTTTT.

This clonotype was counted between two and nine times. The rearrangement links TRBV29-1 to TRBJ2-5; 7 positions match TRBD2. Germline trimming cut 6 bases from V and 6 bases from J; bases unmatched to any gene: 10. This CDR3 comprises 13 residues. Per germline, CDR1 SQVTM and CDR2 ANQGSEA. The CDR3 loop is CSVGGGGRKTQYF. The CDR3 DNA reads TGCAGCGTGGGGGGGGGTGGGCGAAAGACCCAGTACTTC.

The chain combines TRBV5-1 with TRBJ2-3; D gene ambiguous. This CDR3 has 15 residues. The germline V gene has CDR1 SGHRS and CDR2 YFSETQ. The V end was cut by 4 bases, the J end by 6 bases, with 18 bases between. CDR3 nucleotides: TGCGCCAGCAGCCAATCCTTACCCCGGATTGATACGCAGTATTTT. Residues: CASSQSLPRIDTQYF.

This clonotype occurred a few times. The chain is built from TRBV2 and TRBJ2-3, with D maybe TRBD2 (7 bases). Looked up from germline, CDR1 is SNHLY and CDR2 is FYNNEI. This CDR3 has 14 amino acids. The CDR3 DNA follows: TGTGCAGGGGGGGAAGCGGCCGCCACAGATACGCAGTATTTT. Protein product: CAGGEAAATDTQYF.

The sample holds a few counts of this clonotype. V and J are TRBV4-3 and TRBJ2-3; D may correspond to TRBD1 or TRBD2 (5 bases each). With 0 bases removed from V and 4 bases from J, the gap between germline ends came to 8 bases. Per the germline V gene, CDR1 is LGHNA and CDR2 is YSLEER. The CDR3 runs 14 residues. The CDR3 protein is CASSQDGTSDTQYF. DNA for the CDR3: TGCGCCAGCAGCCAAGACGGGACCTCAGATACGCAGTATTTT.